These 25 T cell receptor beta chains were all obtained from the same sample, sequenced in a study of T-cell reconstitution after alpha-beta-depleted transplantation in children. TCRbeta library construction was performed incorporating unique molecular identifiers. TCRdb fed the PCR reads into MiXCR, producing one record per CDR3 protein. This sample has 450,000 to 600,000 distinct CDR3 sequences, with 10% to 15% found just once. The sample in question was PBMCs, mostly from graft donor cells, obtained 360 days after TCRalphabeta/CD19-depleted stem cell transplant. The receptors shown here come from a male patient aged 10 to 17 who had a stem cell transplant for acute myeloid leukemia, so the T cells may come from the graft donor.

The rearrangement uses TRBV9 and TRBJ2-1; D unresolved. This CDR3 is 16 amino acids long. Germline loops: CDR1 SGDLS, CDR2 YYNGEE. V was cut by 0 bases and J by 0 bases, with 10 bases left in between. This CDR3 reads CASSVGPMSSYNEQFF. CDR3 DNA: TGTGCCAGCAGCGTAGGTCCTATGAGCTCCTACAATGAGCAGTTCTTC.

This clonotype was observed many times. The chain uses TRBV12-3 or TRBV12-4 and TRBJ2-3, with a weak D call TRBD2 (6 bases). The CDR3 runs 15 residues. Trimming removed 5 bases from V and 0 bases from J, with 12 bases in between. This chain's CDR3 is CASSRASDSTDTQYF. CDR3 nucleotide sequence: TGTGCCAGCAGTAGGGCTAGCGACAGCACAGATACGCAGTATTTT.

CDR3 nucleotide sequence: TGTGCCAGCAGGCCAGCTTATGGGGGGAGGAACGAGCAGTACTTC. Translation: CASRPAYGGRNEQYF. V is TRBV7-8 and J is TRBJ2-7; perhaps TRBD2 as D (6 bases). The CDR3 consists of 15 residues. The V gene's germline CDR1 is SGHVS and CDR2 FQNEAQ. V was pared by 6 bases and J by 5 bases, with 20 bases between.

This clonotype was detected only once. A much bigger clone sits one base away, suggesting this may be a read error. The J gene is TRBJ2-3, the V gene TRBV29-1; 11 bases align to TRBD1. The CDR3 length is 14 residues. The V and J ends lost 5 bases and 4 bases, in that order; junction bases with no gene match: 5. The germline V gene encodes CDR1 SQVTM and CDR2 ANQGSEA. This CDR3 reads CSVPGQGESDTQYF. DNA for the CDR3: TGCAGCGTTCCGGGACAGGGGGAATCAGATACGCAGTATTTT.

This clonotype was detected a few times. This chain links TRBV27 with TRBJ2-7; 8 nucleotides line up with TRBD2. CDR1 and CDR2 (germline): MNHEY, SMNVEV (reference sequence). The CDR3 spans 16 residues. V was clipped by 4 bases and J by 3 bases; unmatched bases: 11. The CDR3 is CASSSLGAGGIYEQYF. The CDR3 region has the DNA TGTGCCAGCAGTTCCCTAGGGGCGGGAGGAATCTACGAGCAGTACTTC.

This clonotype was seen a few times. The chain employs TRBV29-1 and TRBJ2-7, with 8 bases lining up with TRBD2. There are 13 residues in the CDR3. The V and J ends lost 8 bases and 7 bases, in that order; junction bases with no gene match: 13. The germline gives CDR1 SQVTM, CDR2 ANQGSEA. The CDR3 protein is CSFGGGPQTEQYF. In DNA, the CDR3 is TGCAGCTTCGGGGGGGGGCCCCAAACAGAGCAGTACTTC.

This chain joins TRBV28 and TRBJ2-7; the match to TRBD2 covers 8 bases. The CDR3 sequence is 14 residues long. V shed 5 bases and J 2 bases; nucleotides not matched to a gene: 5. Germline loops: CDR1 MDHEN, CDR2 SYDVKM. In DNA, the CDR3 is TGTGCCAGCAGTGCCAACGGGAGGGCCTACGAGCAGTACTTC. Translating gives CASSANGRAYEQYF.

The CDR3 loop reads CASSQGVLWREGRDEQFF. CDR3 coding DNA: TGTGCCAGCAGCCAAGGGGTCCTTTGGCGGGAGGGCAGGGATGAGCAGTTCTTC. This chain uses TRBV14 with TRBJ2-1; 9 bases line up with TRBD2. The CDR3 runs 18 residues. The ends lost 1 base at V and 8 bases at J; junction bases unmatched: 15. CDR1 is SGHDN, CDR2 FVKESK, per germline.

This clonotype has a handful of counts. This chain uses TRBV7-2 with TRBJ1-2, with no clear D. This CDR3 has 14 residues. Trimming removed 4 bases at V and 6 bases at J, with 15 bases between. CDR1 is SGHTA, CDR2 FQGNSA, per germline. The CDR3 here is CASSSRAVSHGYTF. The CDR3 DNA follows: TGTGCCAGCAGCTCAAGGGCCGTAAGCCATGGCTACACCTTC.

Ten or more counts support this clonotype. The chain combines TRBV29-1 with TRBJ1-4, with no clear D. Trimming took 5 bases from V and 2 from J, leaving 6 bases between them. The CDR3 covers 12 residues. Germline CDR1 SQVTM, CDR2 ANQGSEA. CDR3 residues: CSVSGTNEKLFF. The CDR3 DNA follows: TGCAGCGTTAGCGGCACTAATGAAAAACTGTTTTTT.

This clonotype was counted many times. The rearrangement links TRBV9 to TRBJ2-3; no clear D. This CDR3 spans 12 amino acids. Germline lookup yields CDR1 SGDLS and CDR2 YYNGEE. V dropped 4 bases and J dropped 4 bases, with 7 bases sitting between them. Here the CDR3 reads CASSNSADTQYF. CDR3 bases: TGTGCCAGCAGCAATAGTGCAGATACGCAGTATTTT.

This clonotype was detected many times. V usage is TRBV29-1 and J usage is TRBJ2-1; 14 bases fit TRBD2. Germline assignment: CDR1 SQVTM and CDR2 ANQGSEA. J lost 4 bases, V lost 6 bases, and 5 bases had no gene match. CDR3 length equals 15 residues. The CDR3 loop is CSVAWTSGGYNEQFF. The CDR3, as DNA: TGCAGCGTCGCTTGGACTAGCGGGGGGTACAATGAGCAGTTCTTC.

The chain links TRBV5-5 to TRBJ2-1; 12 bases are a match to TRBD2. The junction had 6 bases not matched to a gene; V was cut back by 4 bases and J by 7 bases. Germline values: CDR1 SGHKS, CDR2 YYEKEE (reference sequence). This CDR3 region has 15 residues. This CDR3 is CASSGGLAGRNEQFF. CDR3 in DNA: TGTGCCAGCAGCGGTGGACTAGCGGGACGGAATGAGCAGTTCTTC.

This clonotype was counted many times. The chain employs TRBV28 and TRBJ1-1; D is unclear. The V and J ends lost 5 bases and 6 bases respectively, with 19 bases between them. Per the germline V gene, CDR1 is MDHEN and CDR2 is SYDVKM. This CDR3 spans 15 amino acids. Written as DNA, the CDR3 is TGTGCCAGCAGTGCCCGAAACTGGTATAGCGCTGAAGCTTTCTTT. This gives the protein CASSARNWYSAEAFF. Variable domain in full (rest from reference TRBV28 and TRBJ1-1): DVKVTQSSRYLVKRTGEKVFLECVQDMDHENMFWYRQDPGLGLRLIYFSYDVKMKEKGDIPEGYSVSREKKERFSLILESASTNQTSMYLCASSARNWYSAEAFFGQGTRLTVV.

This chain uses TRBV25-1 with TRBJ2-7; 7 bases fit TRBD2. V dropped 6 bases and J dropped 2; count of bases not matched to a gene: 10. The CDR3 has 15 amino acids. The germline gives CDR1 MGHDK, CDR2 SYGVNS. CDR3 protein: CASSQPGGVPYEQYF. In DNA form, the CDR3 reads TGTGCCAGCAGCCAACCGGGGGGTGTTCCCTACGAGCAGTACTTC.

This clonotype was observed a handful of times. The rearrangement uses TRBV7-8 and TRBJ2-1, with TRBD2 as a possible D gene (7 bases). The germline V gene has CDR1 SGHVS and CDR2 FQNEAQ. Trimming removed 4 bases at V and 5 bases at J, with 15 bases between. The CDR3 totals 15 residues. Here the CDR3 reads CASSSRLGGDNEQFF. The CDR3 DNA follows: TGTGCCAGCAGCTCAAGACTAGGGGGGGACAATGAGCAGTTCTTC.

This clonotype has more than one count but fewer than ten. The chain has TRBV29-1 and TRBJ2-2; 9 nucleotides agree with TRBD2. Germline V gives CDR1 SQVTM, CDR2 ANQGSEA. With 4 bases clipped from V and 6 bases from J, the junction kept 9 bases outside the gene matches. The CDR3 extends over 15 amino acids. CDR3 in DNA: TGCAGCGTTGGGAGCCTTAGCGGGGGTCCCGGGGAGCTGTTTTTT. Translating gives CSVGSLSGGPGELFF.

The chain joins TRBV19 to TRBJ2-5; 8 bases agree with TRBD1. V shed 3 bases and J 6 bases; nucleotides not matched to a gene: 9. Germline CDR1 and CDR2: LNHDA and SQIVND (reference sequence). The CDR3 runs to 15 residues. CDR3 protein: CASSIPRGRDKTQYF. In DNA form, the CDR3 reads TGTGCCAGTAGTATTCCCAGGGGGCGCGATAAGACCCAGTACTTC.

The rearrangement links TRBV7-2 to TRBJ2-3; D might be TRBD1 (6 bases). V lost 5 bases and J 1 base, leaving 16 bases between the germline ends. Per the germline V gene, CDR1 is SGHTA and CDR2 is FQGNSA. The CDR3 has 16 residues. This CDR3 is CASSIGVRGGTDTQYF. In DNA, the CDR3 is TGTGCCAGCAGCATAGGGGTCAGGGGAGGCACAGATACGCAGTATTTT.

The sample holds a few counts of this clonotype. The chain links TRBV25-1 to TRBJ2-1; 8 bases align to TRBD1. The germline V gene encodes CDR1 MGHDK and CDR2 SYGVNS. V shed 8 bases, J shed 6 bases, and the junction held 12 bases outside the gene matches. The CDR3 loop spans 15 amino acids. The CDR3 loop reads CASGRTGSTINEQFF. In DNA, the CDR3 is TGTGCCAGCGGACGGACAGGGAGCACAATCAATGAGCAGTTCTTC.

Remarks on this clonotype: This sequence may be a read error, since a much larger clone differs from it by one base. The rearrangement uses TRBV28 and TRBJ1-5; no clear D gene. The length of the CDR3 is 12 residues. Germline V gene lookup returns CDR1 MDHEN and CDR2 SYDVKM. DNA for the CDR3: TGTGCCAGCAGCCGGGAACCTCAGCGCCAGCATTTT. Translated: CASSREPQRQHF.

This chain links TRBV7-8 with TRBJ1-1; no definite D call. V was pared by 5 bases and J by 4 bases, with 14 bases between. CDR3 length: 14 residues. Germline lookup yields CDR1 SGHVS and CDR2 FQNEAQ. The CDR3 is CASSPKGVGTEAFF. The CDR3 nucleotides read TGTGCCAGCAGCCCTAAGGGAGTAGGCACTGAAGCTTTCTTT.

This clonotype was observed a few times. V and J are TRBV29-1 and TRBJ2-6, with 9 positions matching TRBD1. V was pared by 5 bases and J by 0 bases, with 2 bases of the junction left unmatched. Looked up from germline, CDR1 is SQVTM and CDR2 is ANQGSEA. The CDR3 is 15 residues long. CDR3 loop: CSVRDRDSGANVLTF. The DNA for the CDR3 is TGCAGCGTTCGGGACAGGGACTCTGGGGCCAACGTCCTGACTTTC.

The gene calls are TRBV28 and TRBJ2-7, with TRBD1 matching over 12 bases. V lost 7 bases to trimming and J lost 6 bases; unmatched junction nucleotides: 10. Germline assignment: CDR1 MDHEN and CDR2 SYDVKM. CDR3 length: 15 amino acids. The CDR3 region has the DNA TGTGCCAGCACTACAACCGGGACAGGGGGCTCCGAGCAGTACTTC. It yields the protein CASTTTGTGGSEQYF.

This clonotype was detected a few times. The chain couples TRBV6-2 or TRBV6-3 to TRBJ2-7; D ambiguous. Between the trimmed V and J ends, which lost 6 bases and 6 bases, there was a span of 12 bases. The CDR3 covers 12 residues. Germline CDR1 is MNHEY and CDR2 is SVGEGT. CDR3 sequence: CASSQRSAEQYF. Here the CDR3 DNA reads TGTGCCAGCAGCCAGAGGAGTGCCGAGCAGTACTTC.